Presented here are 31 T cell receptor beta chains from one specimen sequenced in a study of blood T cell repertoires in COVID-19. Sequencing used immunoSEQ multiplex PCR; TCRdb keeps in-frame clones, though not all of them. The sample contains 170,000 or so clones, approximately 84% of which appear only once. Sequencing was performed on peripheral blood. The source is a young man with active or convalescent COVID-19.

DNA for the CDR3: TGTGCCAGCAGTGAACAGGGCGGTTCACCCCTCCACTTT. Encoded protein: CASSEQGGSPLHF. The rearrangement links TRBV6-1 to TRBJ1-6, with D perhaps matching TRBD1 (5 bases). Trimming left V 2 bases short and J 9 bases short, with 8 bases between. The CDR3 has 13 amino acids. CDR1 MNHNS and CDR2 SASEGT come from the germline V gene.

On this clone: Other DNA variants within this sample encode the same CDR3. The CDR3 spells CSASPTGETQYF. CDR3 nucleotide sequence: TGCAGTGCTAGTCCCACCGGGGAGACCCAGTACTTC. V and J are TRBV20-1 and TRBJ2-5, with D unresolved. The CDR3 is 12 amino acids. Trimming cost V 3 bases and J 5 bases, with 10 bases left between them. Per the germline V gene, CDR1 is DFQATT and CDR2 is SNEGSKA (reference sequence).

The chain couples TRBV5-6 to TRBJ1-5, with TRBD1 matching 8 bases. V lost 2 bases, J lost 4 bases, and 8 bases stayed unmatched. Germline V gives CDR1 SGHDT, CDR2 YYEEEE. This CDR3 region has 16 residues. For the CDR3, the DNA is TGTGCCAGCAGCTTTTACGGGACAGGTCTTAATCAGCCCCAGCATTTT. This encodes CASSFYGTGLNQPQHF.

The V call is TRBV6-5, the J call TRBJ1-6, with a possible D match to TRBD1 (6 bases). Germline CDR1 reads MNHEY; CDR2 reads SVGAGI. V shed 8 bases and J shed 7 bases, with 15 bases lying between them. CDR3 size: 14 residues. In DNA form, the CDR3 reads TGTGCCAGCGGAAAGGGACATTCCAATTCACCCCTCCACTTT. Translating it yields CASGKGHSNSPLHF.

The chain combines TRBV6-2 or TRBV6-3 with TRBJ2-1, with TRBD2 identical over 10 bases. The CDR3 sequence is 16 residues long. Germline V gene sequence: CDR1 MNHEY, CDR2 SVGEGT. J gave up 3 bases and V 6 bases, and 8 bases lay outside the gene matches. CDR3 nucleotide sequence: TGTGCCAGCAGGCCTAGCGGGAGCCGGGTCTACAATGAGCAGTTCTTC. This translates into CASRPSGSRVYNEQFF.

In nucleotides, the CDR3 is TGCAGTGCTGCGCATGGCAATGAGCAGTTCTTC. This codes for CSAAHGNEQFF. The rearrangement uses TRBV20-1 and TRBJ2-1, with unresolved D. The V end lost 5 bases, the J end lost 6 bases, and 8 bases lay between the germline ends. CDR1 is DFQATT, CDR2 SNEGSKA, per germline (reference sequence). The CDR3 has 11 amino acids.

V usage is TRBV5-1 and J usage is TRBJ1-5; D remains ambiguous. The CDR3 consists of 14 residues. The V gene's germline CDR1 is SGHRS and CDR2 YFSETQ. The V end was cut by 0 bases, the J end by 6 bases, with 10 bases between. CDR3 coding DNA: TGCGCCAGCAGCTTGGAAGGTCCGGGTCAGCCCCAGCATTTT. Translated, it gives CASSLEGPGQPQHF.

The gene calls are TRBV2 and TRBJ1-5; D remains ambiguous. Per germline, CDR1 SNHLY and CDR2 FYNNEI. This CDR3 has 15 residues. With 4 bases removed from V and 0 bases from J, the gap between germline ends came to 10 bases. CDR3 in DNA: TGTGCCAGCAGTGGGGAGAGGTATAGCAATCAGCCCCAGCATTTT. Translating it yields CASSGERYSNQPQHF.

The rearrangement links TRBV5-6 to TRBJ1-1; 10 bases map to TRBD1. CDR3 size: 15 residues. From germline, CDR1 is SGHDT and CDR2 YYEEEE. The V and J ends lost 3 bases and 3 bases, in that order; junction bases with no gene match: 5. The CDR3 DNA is TGTGCCAGCAGCTACGCAGACAGGGGGCACACTGAAGCTTTCTTT. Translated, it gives CASSYADRGHTEAFF.

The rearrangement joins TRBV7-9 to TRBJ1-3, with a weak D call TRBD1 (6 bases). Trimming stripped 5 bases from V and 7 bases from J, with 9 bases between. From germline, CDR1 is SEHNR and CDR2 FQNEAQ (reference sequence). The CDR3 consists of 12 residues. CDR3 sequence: CASSEQGNTIYF. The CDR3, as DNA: TGTGCCAGCAGCGAACAGGGTAACACCATATATTTT.

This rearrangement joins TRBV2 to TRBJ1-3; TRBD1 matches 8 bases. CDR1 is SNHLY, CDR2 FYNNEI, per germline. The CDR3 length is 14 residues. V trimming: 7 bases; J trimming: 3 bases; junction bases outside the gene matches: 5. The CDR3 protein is CASTRGRVGNTIYF. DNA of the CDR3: TGTGCCAGCACCAGGGGGCGGGTTGGAAACACCATATATTTT.

The CDR3 reads CASSLAGVEETQYF. The CDR3 coding sequence is TGCGCCAGCAGCTTGGCAGGGGTTGAAGAGACCCAGTACTTC. The chain carries TRBV5-1 and TRBJ2-5, with D perhaps matching TRBD1 (6 bases). This CDR3 is built from 14 residues. CDR1 SGHRS and CDR2 YFSETQ come from the germline V gene. Trimming left V 0 bases short and J 3 bases short, with 9 bases between.

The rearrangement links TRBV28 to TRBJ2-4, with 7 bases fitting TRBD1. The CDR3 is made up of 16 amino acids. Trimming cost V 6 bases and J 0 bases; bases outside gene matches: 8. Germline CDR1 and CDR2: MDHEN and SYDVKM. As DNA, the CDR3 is TGTGCCAGCAGGCCCGGGACAGCACTAGCCAAAAACATTCAGTACTTC. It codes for CASRPGTALAKNIQYF.

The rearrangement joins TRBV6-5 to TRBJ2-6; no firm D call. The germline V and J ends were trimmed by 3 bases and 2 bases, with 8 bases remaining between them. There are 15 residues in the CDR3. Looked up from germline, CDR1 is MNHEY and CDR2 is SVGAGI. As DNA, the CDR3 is TGTGCCAGCAGTTATTTCGGAGCTGGGGCCAACGTCCTGACTTTC. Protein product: CASSYFGAGANVLTF.

The CDR3, as DNA: TGTGCCACCAGCCTCGGGGGTTCAACGGGAGCTTTCTTT. Translation: CATSLGGSTGAFF. The chain joins TRBV24-1 to TRBJ1-1, with D tentatively TRBD1 (5 bases). V gave up 7 bases and J gave up 10 bases, with 18 bases separating them. Germline lookup yields CDR1 KGHDR and CDR2 SFDVKD. The CDR3 runs to 13 residues.

CDR3 amino acids: CASSQRGGRTEAFF. CDR3 DNA sequence: TGTGCCAGCAGCCAACGCGGGGGGAGGACTGAAGCTTTCTTT. The chain has TRBV11-1 and TRBJ1-1, with D possibly being TRBD1 (5 bases). The CDR3 contains 14 residues. Per the germline V gene, CDR1 is SGHAT and CDR2 is FQDESV (reference sequence). The V and J ends lost 5 bases and 5 bases respectively, with 15 bases between them.

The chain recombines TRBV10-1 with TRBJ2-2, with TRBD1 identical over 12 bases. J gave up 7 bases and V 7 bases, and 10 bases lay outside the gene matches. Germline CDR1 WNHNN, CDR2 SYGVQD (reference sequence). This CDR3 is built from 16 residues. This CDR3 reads CASTSTGTGGLGELFF. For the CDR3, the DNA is TGCGCCAGCACTTCAACCGGGACAGGGGGCCTCGGGGAGCTGTTTTTT.

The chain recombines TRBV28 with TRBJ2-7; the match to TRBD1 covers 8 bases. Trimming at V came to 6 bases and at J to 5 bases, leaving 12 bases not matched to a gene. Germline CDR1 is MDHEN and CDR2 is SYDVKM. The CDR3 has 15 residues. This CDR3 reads CASRAIQGEKDEQYF. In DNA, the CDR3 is TGTGCCAGCAGAGCTATACAGGGGGAGAAGGACGAGCAGTACTTC.

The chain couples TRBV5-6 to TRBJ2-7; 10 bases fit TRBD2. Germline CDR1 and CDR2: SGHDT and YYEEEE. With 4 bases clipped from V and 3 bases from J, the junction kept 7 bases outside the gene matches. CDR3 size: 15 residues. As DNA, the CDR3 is TGTGCCAGCAGCCAACCTAGCGGGAGCAACTACGAGCAGTACTTC. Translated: CASSQPSGSNYEQYF.

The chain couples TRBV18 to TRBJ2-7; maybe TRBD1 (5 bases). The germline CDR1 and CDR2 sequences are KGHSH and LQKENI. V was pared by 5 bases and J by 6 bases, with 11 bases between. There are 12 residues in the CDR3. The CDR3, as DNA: TGTGCCAGCTCAAAAGGGCAGGGCGAGCAGTACTTC. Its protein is CASSKGQGEQYF. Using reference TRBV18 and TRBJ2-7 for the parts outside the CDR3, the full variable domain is NAGVMQNPRHLVRRRGQEARLRCSPMKGHSHVYWYRQLPEEGLKFMVYLQKENIIDESGMPKERFSAEFPKEGPSILRIQQVVRGDSAAYFCASSKGQGEQYFGPGTRLTVT.

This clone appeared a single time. CDR3 protein: CAWSLRVNTEAFF. CDR3 bases: TGTGCCTGGAGCCTTCGGGTTAACACTGAAGCTTTCTTT. The chain links TRBV30 to TRBJ1-1; no reliable D call. CDR1 is GTSNPN and CDR2 is SVGIG in the germline V gene (reference sequence). CDR3 length: 13 residues. V lost 3 bases, J lost 2 bases, and 10 bases lay in between.

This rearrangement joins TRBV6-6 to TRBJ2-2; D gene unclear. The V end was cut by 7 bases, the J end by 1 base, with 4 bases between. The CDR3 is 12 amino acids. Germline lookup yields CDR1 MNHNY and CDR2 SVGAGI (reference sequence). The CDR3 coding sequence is TGTGCCAGCACCAAGAACACCGGGGAGCTGTTTTTT. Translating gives CASTKNTGELFF.

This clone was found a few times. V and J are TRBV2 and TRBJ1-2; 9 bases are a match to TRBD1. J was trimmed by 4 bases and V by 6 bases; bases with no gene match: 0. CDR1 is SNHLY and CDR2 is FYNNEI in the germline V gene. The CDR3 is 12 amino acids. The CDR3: CASRTGGYGYTF. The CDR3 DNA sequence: TGTGCCAGCAGGACAGGGGGCTATGGCTACACCTTC. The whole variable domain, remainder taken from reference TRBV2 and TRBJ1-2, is EPEVTQTPSHQVTQMGQEVILRCVPISNHLYFYWYRQILGQKVEFLVSFYNNEISEKSEIFDDQFSVERPDGSNFTLKIRSTKLEDSAMYFCASRTGGYGYTFGSGTRLTVV.

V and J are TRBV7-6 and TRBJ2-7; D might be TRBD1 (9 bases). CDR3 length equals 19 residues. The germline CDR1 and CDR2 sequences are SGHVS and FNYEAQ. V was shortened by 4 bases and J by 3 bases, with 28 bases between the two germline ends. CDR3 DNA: TGTGCCAGCAGCTCCCGGACAGGGGAGGCGGGAGGTTCCCTCTACGAGCAGTACTTC. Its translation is CASSSRTGEAGGSLYEQYF.

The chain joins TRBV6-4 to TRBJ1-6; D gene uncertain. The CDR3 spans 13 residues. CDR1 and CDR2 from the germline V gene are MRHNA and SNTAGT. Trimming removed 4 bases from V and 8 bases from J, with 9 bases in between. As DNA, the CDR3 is TGTGCCAGCAGTGGTCAGGATTATTCACCCCTCCACTTT. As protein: CASSGQDYSPLHF.

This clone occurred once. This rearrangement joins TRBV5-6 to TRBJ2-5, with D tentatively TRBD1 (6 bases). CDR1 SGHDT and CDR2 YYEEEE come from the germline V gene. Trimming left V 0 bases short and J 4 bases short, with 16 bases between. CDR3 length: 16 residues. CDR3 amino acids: CASSLAGQGSLETQYF. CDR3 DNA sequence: TGTGCCAGCAGCTTGGCGGGTCAGGGGTCTTTAGAGACCCAGTACTTC.

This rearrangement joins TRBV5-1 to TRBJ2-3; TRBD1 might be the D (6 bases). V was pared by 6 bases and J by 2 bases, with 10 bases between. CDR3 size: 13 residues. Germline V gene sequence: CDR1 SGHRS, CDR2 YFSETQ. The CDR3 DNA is TGCGCCAGCAATCAGGGGTCCACAGATACGCAGTATTTT. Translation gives CASNQGSTDTQYF.

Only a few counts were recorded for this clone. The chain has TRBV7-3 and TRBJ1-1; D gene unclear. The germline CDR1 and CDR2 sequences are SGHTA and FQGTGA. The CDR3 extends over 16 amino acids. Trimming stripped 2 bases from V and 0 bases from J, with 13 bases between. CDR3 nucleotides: TGTGCCAGCAGCTTACGGGGAGGCGGGCTGAACACTGAAGCTTTCTTT. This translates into CASSLRGGGLNTEAFF.

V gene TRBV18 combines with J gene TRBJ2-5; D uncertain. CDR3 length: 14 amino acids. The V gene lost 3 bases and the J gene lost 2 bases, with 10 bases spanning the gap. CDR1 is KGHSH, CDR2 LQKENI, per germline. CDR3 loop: CASSPMASQETQYF. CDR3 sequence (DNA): TGTGCCAGCTCACCCATGGCCAGTCAAGAGACCCAGTACTTC.

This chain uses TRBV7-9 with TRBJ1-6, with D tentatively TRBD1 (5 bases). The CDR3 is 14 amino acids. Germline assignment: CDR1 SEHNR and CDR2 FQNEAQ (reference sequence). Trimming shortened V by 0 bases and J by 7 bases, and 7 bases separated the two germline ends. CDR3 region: CASSLAGLNSPLHF. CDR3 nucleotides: TGTGCCAGCAGCTTAGCGGGGCTAAATTCACCCCTCCACTTT.

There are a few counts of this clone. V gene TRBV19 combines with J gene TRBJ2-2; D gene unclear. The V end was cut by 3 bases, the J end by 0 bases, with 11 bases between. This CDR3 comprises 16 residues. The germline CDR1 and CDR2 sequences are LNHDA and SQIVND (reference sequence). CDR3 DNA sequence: TGTGCCAGTAGTATCCTTAGTGATTCGAACACCGGGGAGCTGTTTTTT. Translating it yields CASSILSDSNTGELFF.